Below are 32 T cell receptor beta chains sequenced from a single sample in a study of T cell responses to AZD1222 COVID-19 vaccine. The repertoire was sequenced with immunoSEQ multiplex PCR; TCRdb's copy has only in-frame clones and lacks some. The sample yields about 140,000 clones, under 95% seen once. This specimen consisted of peripheral blood, obtained on day 0 of AZD1222 vaccination. Source of these receptors: an adult in good health.

This chain links TRBV6-6 with TRBJ1-2, with D unresolved. There are 15 residues in the CDR3. Trimming shortened V by 5 bases and J by 7 bases, and 20 bases separated the two germline ends. Germline V gives CDR1 MNHNY, CDR2 SVGAGI (reference sequence). The CDR3 sequence is CASSPRGEGRVGYTF. The CDR3 DNA is TGTGCCAGCAGTCCCCGTGGTGAGGGAAGAGTTGGCTACACCTTC.

The chain is built from TRBV5-1 and TRBJ1-4; D is unresolved. This CDR3 has 15 amino acids. Trimming removed 0 bases from V and 2 bases from J, with 8 bases in between. Looked up from germline, CDR1 is SGHRS and CDR2 is YFSETQ. CDR3 protein: CASSLALGTNEKLFF. The CDR3 DNA is TGCGCCAGCAGCTTGGCCCTAGGGACTAATGAAAAACTGTTTTTT.

The V call is TRBV7-8, the J call TRBJ1-5, with 8 bases that match TRBD1. The CDR3 length is 15 residues. Per germline, CDR1 SGHVS and CDR2 FQNEAQ. V was clipped by 5 bases and J by 7 bases; unmatched bases: 10. DNA of the CDR3: TGTGCCAGCAGCCTCTCGGGACAGGAGGACCAGCCCCAGCATTTT. It yields the protein CASSLSGQEDQPQHF.

This clone has ten or more counts. The chain couples TRBV25-1 to TRBJ2-1; D remains unclear. Germline assignment: CDR1 MGHDK and CDR2 SYGVNS. The CDR3 covers 15 residues. Trimming removed 4 bases from V and 0 bases from J, with 10 bases in between. The DNA for the CDR3 is TGTGCCAGCAGTGGCGAACAGAGCTCCTACAATGAGCAGTTCTTC. It yields the protein CASSGEQSSYNEQFF.

This chain joins TRBV5-1 and TRBJ1-1; D remains unclear. V lost 2 bases, J lost 2 bases, and 7 bases lay in between. In germline, CDR1 is SGHRS, CDR2 YFSETQ. This CDR3 is built from 13 residues. For the CDR3, the DNA is TGCGCCAGCAGCTTATCCCTAAACACTGAAGCTTTCTTT. Its protein product is CASSLSLNTEAFF.

The gene calls are TRBV25-1 and TRBJ1-1; 7 bases align to TRBD1. Germline V gene sequence: CDR1 MGHDK, CDR2 SYGVNS. J lost 0 bases, V lost 6 bases, and 7 bases had no gene match. CDR3 size: 15 residues. The CDR3 spells CASRETGLVNTEAFF. The CDR3 DNA reads as TGTGCCAGCAGAGAGACAGGGCTCGTGAACACTGAAGCTTTCTTT. The entire variable domain, with the rest obtained from reference TRBV25-1 and TRBJ1-1, is as follows: EADIYQTPRYLVIGTGKKITLECSQTMGHDKMYWYQQDPGMELHLIHYSYGVNSTEKGDLSSESTVSRIRTEHFPLTLESARPSHTSQYLCASRETGLVNTEAFFGQGTRLTVV.

The chain uses TRBV10-3 and TRBJ1-4; D remains ambiguous. The V and J ends lost 2 bases and 0 bases respectively, with 13 bases between them. The length of the CDR3 is 17 residues. In germline, CDR1 is ENHRY, CDR2 SYGVKD. In DNA form, the CDR3 reads TGTGCCATCAGTGAGGTGAAAGGGCCAGCAACTAATGAAAAACTGTTTTTT. Residues: CAISEVKGPATNEKLFF.

The CDR3 DNA is TGTGCCAGCAGTGACTCCGGGACTAAGCAGTTCTTC. It yields the protein CASSDSGTKQFF. The chain employs TRBV6-4 and TRBJ2-1, with 7 nucleotides matching TRBD2. Per germline, CDR1 MRHNA and CDR2 SNTAGT. V lost 0 bases, J lost 11 bases, and 1 base stayed unmatched. This CDR3 spans 12 amino acids.

This chain links TRBV28 with TRBJ1-1; TRBD1 is a possible D gene (5 bases). Trimming took off 3 bases at V and 3 bases at J, with 14 bases between the two ends. Germline V gene lookup returns CDR1 MDHEN and CDR2 SYDVKM. The CDR3 contains 15 residues. The CDR3 DNA is TGTGCCAGCAGTTTTTATTCCGGGGGAGACACTGAAGCTTTCTTT. This encodes CASSFYSGGDTEAFF. The full variable domain, rest sourced from reference TRBV28 and TRBJ1-1, is DVKVTQSSRYLVKRTGEKVFLECVQDMDHENMFWYRQDPGLGLRLIYFSYDVKMKEKGDIPEGYSVSREKKERFSLILESASTNQTSMYLCASSFYSGGDTEAFFGQGTRLTVV.

This rearrangement joins TRBV3-1 (or the pseudogene TRBV3-2) to TRBJ1-1, with D perhaps TRBD1 (5 bases). The V end was cut by 2 bases, the J end by 11 bases, with 9 bases between. Germline CDR1 is LGHDT and CDR2 is YNNKEL (reference sequence). The CDR3 runs to 11 residues. Here the CDR3 reads CASSQNGGAFF. The CDR3 nucleotides read TGTGCCAGCAGCCAAAACGGGGGGGCTTTCTTT.

The chain joins TRBV27 to TRBJ2-1; the D gene could be TRBD1 or TRBD2 (5 bases each). This CDR3 has 18 residues. Trimming left V 2 bases short and J 4 bases short, with 21 bases between. Looked up from germline, CDR1 is MNHEY and CDR2 is SMNVEV (reference sequence). CDR3 sequence (DNA): TGTGCCAGCAGTTTAATGCGCGGTTTGAGGGACCATTACAATGAGCAGTTCTTC. It encodes CASSLMRGLRDHYNEQFF.

The chain combines TRBV28 with TRBJ1-1; perhaps TRBD1 as D (5 bases). This CDR3 is 13 amino acids long. Trimming shortened V by 6 bases and J by 1 base, and 9 bases separated the two germline ends. CDR1 and CDR2 (germline): MDHEN, SYDVKM. CDR3 protein: CASREQGNTEAFF. In nucleotides, the CDR3 is TGTGCCAGCAGAGAGCAGGGGAACACTGAAGCTTTCTTT.

The chain links TRBV2 to TRBJ1-5, with 8 bases fitting TRBD1. CDR3 length: 14 residues. Germline V gives CDR1 SNHLY, CDR2 FYNNEI. Losses at the gene ends were 5 bases for V and 7 bases for J; bases not matched to a gene: 7. The CDR3 region has the DNA TGTGCCAGCAGTCGTACAGGGGGTGGCCAGCCCCAGCATTTT. This encodes CASSRTGGGQPQHF.

The chain joins TRBV27 to TRBJ1-1; perhaps TRBD1 as D (5 bases). The ends were cut back, 2 bases at V and 5 bases at J, with 9 bases in the middle. The CDR3 has 13 amino acids. Looked up from germline, CDR1 is MNHEY and CDR2 is SMNVEV (reference sequence). The chain's CDR3 is CASSLGGETEAFF. The CDR3 nucleotides are TGTGCCAGCAGTTTAGGGGGGGAGACTGAAGCTTTCTTT.

The chain has TRBV5-8 and TRBJ1-5; 10 bases are shared with TRBD1. This CDR3 region has 16 residues. J was trimmed by 0 bases and V by 4 bases; bases with no gene match: 4. CDR1 is SGHTS and CDR2 is YDEGEE in the germline V gene. CDR3: CASSLGTGVSNQPQHF. CDR3 DNA: TGTGCCAGCAGCCTGGGGACAGGGGTTAGCAATCAGCCCCAGCATTTT.

The rearrangement joins TRBV12-2 to TRBJ2-7; the D call of TRBD1 is as the table states it, not checked on the DNA. TRBV12-2 is reported as a pseudogene. This CDR3 is built from 18 residues. The CDR3 reads CASRFGGHSIPGGYEQYF. CDR3 in DNA: TGTGCAAGTCGCTTTGGGGGACATTCCATCCCCGGTGGCTACGAGCAGTACTTC.

The chain joins TRBV30 to TRBJ1-5, with D possibly matching TRBD1 (6 bases). The germline V and J ends were trimmed by 8 bases and 0 bases, with 11 bases remaining between them. Germline assignment: CDR1 GTSNPN and CDR2 SVGIG (reference sequence). The length of the CDR3 is 13 residues. CDR3 protein: CAVDSDSNQPQHF. The CDR3 coding sequence is TGTGCCGTGGACAGCGATAGCAATCAGCCCCAGCATTTT.

The chain has TRBV6-5 and TRBJ1-1; D perhaps matches TRBD1 (5 bases). The germline gives CDR1 MNHEY, CDR2 SVGAGI. Trimming shortened V by 5 bases and J by 3 bases, and 7 bases separated the two germline ends. This CDR3 region has 12 residues. The CDR3 region is CASSRGDTEAFF. CDR3 bases: TGTGCCAGCAGTCGAGGGGACACTGAAGCTTTCTTT.

The chain recombines TRBV11-2 with TRBJ2-5, with D unresolved. CDR1 is SGHAT, CDR2 FQNNGV, per germline. This CDR3 is 14 amino acids long. The V and J ends lost 0 bases and 5 bases respectively, with 10 bases between them. For the CDR3, the DNA is TGTGCCAGCAGCTTAGAGCCCCCCCGGGAGACCCAGTACTTC. Amino acids: CASSLEPPRETQYF.

The chain couples TRBV5-1 to TRBJ2-5; no firm D call. This CDR3 region has 14 residues. Germline CDR1 reads SGHRS; CDR2 reads YFSETQ. Trimming removed 10 bases from V and 2 bases from J, with 18 bases in between. The CDR3 DNA sequence: TGCGCCTGCACCACCGGCCAATTTCAAGAGACCCAGTACTTC. Translated, it gives CACTTGQFQETQYF. The full variable domain, completed using reference TRBV5-1 and TRBJ2-5, is KAGVTQTPRYLIKTRGQQVTLSCSPISGHRSVSWYQQTPGQGLQFLFEYFSETQRNKGNFPGRFSGRQFSNSRSEMNVSTLELGDSALYLCACTTGQFQETQYFGPGTRLLVL.

This chain links TRBV6-5 with TRBJ1-1; no clear D. The V end was cut by 0 bases, the J end by 4 bases, with 12 bases between. The CDR3 length is 15 residues. Germline loops: CDR1 MNHEY, CDR2 SVGAGI. The CDR3 protein is CASSYSNGHPTEAFF. CDR3 coding DNA: TGTGCCAGCAGTTACTCGAACGGCCACCCCACTGAAGCTTTCTTT.

This chain uses TRBV2 with TRBJ2-3; weak D call: TRBD2 (5 bases). The CDR3 extends over 16 amino acids. V shed 6 bases and J shed 0 bases, with 16 bases lying between them. Germline values: CDR1 SNHLY, CDR2 FYNNEI. For the CDR3, the DNA is TGTGCCAGCAGCGCCGCGGGCTATTCTAGCACAGATACGCAGTATTTT. Protein product: CASSAAGYSSTDTQYF.

The rearrangement joins TRBV19 to TRBJ2-7; 13 nucleotides match TRBD2. CDR1 is LNHDA, CDR2 SQIVND, per germline (reference sequence). V dropped 6 bases and J dropped 4; count of bases not matched to a gene: 12. The CDR3 extends over 17 amino acids. The CDR3 protein is CASRGWTSGSFSYEQYF. Written as DNA, the CDR3 is TGTGCCAGTAGGGGATGGACTAGCGGGAGTTTCTCATACGAGCAGTACTTC. Drawing the rest from reference TRBV19 and TRBJ2-7, the complete variable domain is DGGITQSPKYLFRKEGQNVTLSCEQNLNHDAMYWYRQDPGQGLRLIYYSQIVNDFQKGDIAEGYSVSREKKESFPLTVTSAQKNPTAFYLCASRGWTSGSFSYEQYFGPGTRLTVT.

This chain connects TRBV5-1 to TRBJ1-4; 11 bases agree with TRBD1. The CDR3 totals 15 residues. Germline CDR1 is SGHRS and CDR2 is YFSETQ. V was pared by 0 bases and J by 7 bases, with 2 bases of the junction left unmatched. The CDR3 sequence is CASSLEGTGGEKLFF. CDR3 nucleotides: TGCGCCAGCAGCTTGGAGGGGACAGGGGGTGAAAAACTGTTTTTT. Based on the CDR3 plus reference TRBV5-1 and TRBJ1-4, the full variable domain is KAGVTQTPRYLIKTRGQQVTLSCSPISGHRSVSWYQQTPGQGLQFLFEYFSETQRNKGNFPGRFSGRQFSNSRSEMNVSTLELGDSALYLCASSLEGTGGEKLFFGSGTQLSVL.

This chain uses TRBV5-4 with TRBJ2-3; D is unclear. Germline assignment: CDR1 SGHNT and CDR2 YYREEE (reference sequence). This CDR3 is 16 amino acids long. The V and J ends lost 4 bases and 0 bases respectively, with 15 bases between them. The DNA for the CDR3 is TGTGCCAGCAGCCCCGAGGATGGCGGTAGCACAGATACGCAGTATTTT. This sequence encodes CASSPEDGGSTDTQYF. Full variable domain (remainder filled in from reference TRBV5-4 and TRBJ2-3): ETGVTQSPTHLIKTRGQQVTLRCSSQSGHNTVSWYQQALGQGPQFIFQYYREEENGRGNFPPRFSGLQFPNYSSELNVNALELDDSALYLCASSPEDGGSTDTQYFGPGTRLTVL.

V gene TRBV20-1 combines with J gene TRBJ1-5; the match to TRBD1 covers 9 bases. V lost 3 bases to trimming and J lost 6 bases; unmatched junction nucleotides: 9. Germline V lookup: CDR1 DFQATT, CDR2 SNEGSKA (reference sequence). The CDR3 has 15 amino acids. CDR3: CSASLWGQGGQPQHF. The CDR3 nucleotides read TGCAGTGCTAGTCTGTGGGGACAGGGTGGTCAGCCCCAGCATTTT.

The rearrangement links TRBV19 to TRBJ1-2; TRBD1 matches at 9 bases. V dropped 3 bases and J dropped 3; count of bases not matched to a gene: 5. CDR1 and CDR2 from the germline V gene are LNHDA and SQIVND (reference sequence). The length of the CDR3 is 15 residues. The DNA for the CDR3 is TGTGCCAGTAGTATCGCAGGGGACAGGGACTATGGCTACACCTTC. Translated, it gives CASSIAGDRDYGYTF.

The DNA for the CDR3 is TGTGCCAGCAGCCCGGGCCTGAAACTGAGCCGGGAGCAGTACTTC. Amino acid sequence: CASSPGLKLSREQYF. The chain has TRBV3-1 (or the pseudogene TRBV3-2) and TRBJ2-7, with D hard to call. The V gene's germline CDR1 is LGHDT and CDR2 YNNKEL (reference sequence). Between the trimmed V and J ends, which lost 4 bases and 7 bases, there was a span of 20 bases. The CDR3 covers 15 residues.

V is TRBV6-2 or TRBV6-3 and J is TRBJ1-4; no clear D. CDR3 size: 14 residues. Trimming stripped 0 bases from V and 8 bases from J, with 10 bases between. Per the germline V gene, CDR1 is MNHEY and CDR2 is SVGEGT. In nucleotides, the CDR3 is TGTGCCAGCAGTTACTCGATTCCTGACGAAAAACTGTTTTTT. It yields the protein CASSYSIPDEKLFF.

The chain has TRBV19 and TRBJ2-7, with unresolved D. The V end was cut by 3 bases, the J end by 0 bases, with 9 bases between. The germline CDR1 and CDR2 sequences are LNHDA and SQIVND (reference sequence). CDR3 length: 14 amino acids. The CDR3 spells CASSMSFSSYEQYF. The CDR3 DNA reads TGTGCCAGTAGTATGTCTTTTAGCTCCTACGAGCAGTACTTC. The full variable domain, with the rest looked up from reference TRBV19 and TRBJ2-7, is DGGITQSPKYLFRKEGQNVTLSCEQNLNHDAMYWYRQDPGQGLRLIYYSQIVNDFQKGDIAEGYSVSREKKESFPLTVTSAQKNPTAFYLCASSMSFSSYEQYFGPGTRLTVT.

The chain has TRBV27 and TRBJ1-6, with D perhaps TRBD1 (6 bases). This CDR3 comprises 14 residues. V lost 3 bases, J lost 4 bases, and 7 bases lay in between. The germline V gene has CDR1 MNHEY and CDR2 SMNVEV (reference sequence). CDR3 sequence reads: CASSFGQYNSPLHF. The CDR3 DNA is TGTGCCAGCAGTTTCGGACAGTATAATTCACCCCTCCACTTT.

The chain is built from TRBV6-5 and TRBJ1-1, with D possibly TRBD1 on 5 matching bases. The germline V gene encodes CDR1 MNHEY and CDR2 SVGAGI. CDR3 length: 13 residues. Trimming stripped 5 bases from V and 3 bases from J, with 10 bases between. The DNA of the CDR3 is TGTGCCAGCAGTACGACGGGGGACACTGAAGCTTTCTTT. It codes for CASSTTGDTEAFF.